The 15 T cell receptor beta chains in this list originate from one sample, sequenced in a study of Ad26.COV2.S vaccination and SARS-CoV-2 variants. Treatment of the sample: 15 to 20 received Ad26.COV2.S at low or high dose, single or two shots; several received placebo; per-sample allocation not given. The investigators took samples on day 63 after the first vaccine or placebo injection. Using immunoSEQ multiplex PCR, the repertoire was profiled, and TCRdb retains in-frame clones only, with some absent. The sample holds 300,000 to 350,000 clones, about 88% seen once. Sequencing was performed on peripheral blood, taken in a trial of Ad26.COV2.S vaccine versus placebo. The receptors come from a person between 18 and 60 years old who received the Ad26.COV2.S COVID-19 vaccine or a placebo.

This clone was observed a few times. The chain combines TRBV7-3 with TRBJ1-2; 7 nucleotides align to TRBD1. The junction had 3 bases not matched to a gene; V was cut back by 2 bases and J by 3 bases. The CDR3 spans 14 residues. Germline assignment: CDR1 SGHTA and CDR2 FQGTGA. CDR3 residues: CASSLDREDYGYTF. Here the CDR3 DNA reads TGTGCCAGCAGCTTAGACAGGGAGGACTATGGCTACACCTTC.

This sequence joins TRBV3-1 (or the pseudogene TRBV3-2) and TRBJ1-4; a weak D match, TRBD1 (6 bases). The CDR3 is 15 amino acids. Trimming removed 2 bases from V and 7 bases from J, with 14 bases in between. In germline, CDR1 is LGHDT, CDR2 YNNKEL (reference sequence). The CDR3 DNA reads as TGTGCCAGCAGCCAATCAGGGGCGATTGGTGAAAAACTGTTTTTT. The encoded protein is CASSQSGAIGEKLFF.

The chain recombines TRBV19 with TRBJ1-4; TRBD1 is a possible D gene (6 bases). Germline-derived CDR1 and CDR2 are LNHDA and SQIVND (reference sequence). Trimming cost V 8 bases and J 8 bases, with 15 bases left between them. The CDR3 loop spans 13 amino acids. The CDR3 spells CASGGGLGEKLFF. The CDR3 DNA reads TGTGCCAGTGGAGGGGGTTTGGGAGAAAAACTGTTTTTT.

CDR3 DNA: TGCGCCAGCAGCTTGCGACAGGGGGCGAACTATGGCTACACCTTC. This sequence encodes CASSLRQGANYGYTF. This chain joins TRBV5-1 and TRBJ1-2; TRBD1 matches 10 bases. CDR3 length: 15 residues. J gave up 2 bases and V 1 base, and 2 bases lay outside the gene matches. Germline CDR1 is SGHRS and CDR2 is YFSETQ.

This clone was found once. V usage is TRBV7-9 and J usage is TRBJ1-5, with D unclear. The V gene's germline CDR1 is SEHNR and CDR2 FQNEAQ (reference sequence). Trimming pared 2 bases from V and 5 bases from J, leaving 4 bases between. The CDR3 totals 12 residues. CDR3 DNA sequence: TGTGCCAGCAGCTTAAGGTATCAGCCCCAGCATTTT. Its translation is CASSLRYQPQHF.

The CDR3 DNA reads as TGTGCCAGCAGTTCACTAGTTGGCACAGATACGCAGTATTTT. It yields the protein CASSSLVGTDTQYF. The rearrangement joins TRBV6-5 to TRBJ2-3; a weak D match, TRBD2 (5 bases). The V end lost 4 bases, the J end lost 1 base, and 9 bases lay between the germline ends. The CDR3 loop spans 14 amino acids. Germline CDR1 is MNHEY and CDR2 is SVGAGI.

This clone has a handful of counts. This chain connects TRBV6-5 to TRBJ2-7; D possibly corresponds to TRBD1 (6 bases). The V and J ends lost 4 bases and 1 base respectively, with 14 bases between them. This CDR3 contains 15 residues. The germline V gene has CDR1 MNHEY and CDR2 SVGAGI. The CDR3: CASSSRARGSYEQYF. The CDR3 coding sequence is TGTGCCAGCAGTTCCCGGGCCAGGGGTTCCTACGAGCAGTACTTC.

The gene calls are TRBV19 and TRBJ1-3; a weak D match, TRBD1 (5 bases). CDR3 length: 15 residues. Trimming took 4 bases from V and 2 from J, leaving 12 bases between them. CDR1 and CDR2 from the germline V gene are LNHDA and SQIVND (reference sequence). The CDR3 nucleotides are TGTGCCAGTAGTACTATGGGGACGGCTGGAAACACCATATATTTT. Translation gives CASSTMGTAGNTIYF.

The chain joins TRBV18 to TRBJ2-1, with TRBD2 as a possible D gene (6 bases). The germline gives CDR1 KGHSH, CDR2 LQKENI. Trimming cost V 3 bases and J 2 bases, with 17 bases left between them. The CDR3 spans 17 residues. The CDR3 region has the DNA TGTGCCAGCTCACCCGAAACCGGGAGCCGAGCCTACAATGAGCAGTTCTTC. Amino acids: CASSPETGSRAYNEQFF.

J is TRBJ1-2 and V is TRBV28; TRBD1 agrees at 9 bases. V was clipped by 4 bases and J by 3 bases; unmatched bases: 6. The CDR3 has 15 amino acids. Germline-derived CDR1 and CDR2 are MDHEN and SYDVKM. The CDR3 DNA reads as TGTGCCAGCAGTTCAGGGACAGGGAGGTACTATGGCTACACCTTC. Amino acid sequence: CASSSGTGRYYGYTF.

This clone was detected only a few times. The chain is built from TRBV15 and TRBJ1-6; perhaps TRBD1 as D (6 bases). Germline CDR1 and CDR2: LNHNV and YYDKDF (reference sequence). The CDR3 runs 15 residues. V lost 1 base to trimming and J lost 9 bases, with 13 bases between them. The chain's CDR3 is CATSRGNRVVSPLHF. The CDR3, as DNA: TGTGCCACCAGCAGAGGAAACAGGGTGGTTTCACCCCTCCACTTT.

In its sample, this clone was seen once. The rearrangement links TRBV11-3 to TRBJ2-1; no reliable D call. From germline, CDR1 is SGHNT and CDR2 YENEEA. The CDR3 consists of 12 residues. With 5 bases removed from V and 6 bases from J, the gap between germline ends came to 8 bases. CDR3 region: CASSASRNEQFF. CDR3 nucleotides: TGTGCCAGCAGCGCCAGTCGCAATGAGCAGTTCTTC.

The chain couples TRBV11-2 to TRBJ2-7; D might be TRBD2 (5 bases). Looked up from germline, CDR1 is SGHAT and CDR2 is FQNNGV. Trimming removed 6 bases at V and 1 base at J, with 19 bases between. CDR3 length: 16 residues. This CDR3 is CASRVLGKALSYEQYF. The CDR3, as DNA: TGTGCCAGCAGGGTACTCGGGAAGGCTCTTTCCTACGAGCAGTACTTC.

In the case of this clone: The junction does not match germline at one end; this may be a read error. The V gene is TRBV7-8, the J gene TRBJ2-4; maybe TRBD2 (5 bases). Looked up from germline, CDR1 is SGHVS and CDR2 is FQNEAQ. The CDR3 loop spans 13 amino acids. The CDR3 protein is CASSLAGKNIQYF. CDR3 DNA sequence: TGTGCCAGCAGCCTAGCCGGGAAAAACATTCAGTACTTC.

This chain links TRBV10-3 with TRBJ2-1; TRBD2 matches at 9 bases. V trimming: 4 bases; J trimming: 8 bases; junction bases outside the gene matches: 9. Per the germline V gene, CDR1 is ENHRY and CDR2 is SYGVKD. The CDR3 runs 15 residues. Here the CDR3 DNA reads TGTGCCATCAGTGTGTCGTCTAGCGGGAACGATGAGCAGTTCTTC. This gives the protein CAISVSSSGNDEQFF.